The clone carrying this T cell receptor (beta chain) was detected only once. This sample was taken from a study of blood T cell repertoires in COVID-19. Across the study: Researchers got acute and convalescent COVID-19 samples from the United States, Italy and Spain. Sources were T cells, B-cell-depleted T cells, or PBMCs; the material itself was cDNA or gDNA.

V shed 8 bases and J shed 0 bases, with 10 bases lying between them. The CDR3 loop spans 14 amino acids. Germline CDR1 MNHEY, CDR2 SVGAGI. As handled by the study authors: Reference gene primer amplification in the assay estimated nucleated cell counts. Clones were sequenced by immunoSEQ multiplex PCR, and TCRdb holds only the in-frame ones, with some missing. Clone size and the V and J calls come from that table; the DNA yielded D and trimming. The data hold 200,000 to 300,000 clones, with roughly 86% observed a single time. The TCR sequence derives from a human donor in a cohort sampled during active COVID-19. The chain employs TRBV6-5 and TRBJ1-4; no reliable D call. Source material: peripheral blood. CDR3: CASSPTPTNEKLFF. For the CDR3, the DNA is TGTGCCAGCTCCCCTACCCCAACTAATGAAAAACTGTTTTTT.